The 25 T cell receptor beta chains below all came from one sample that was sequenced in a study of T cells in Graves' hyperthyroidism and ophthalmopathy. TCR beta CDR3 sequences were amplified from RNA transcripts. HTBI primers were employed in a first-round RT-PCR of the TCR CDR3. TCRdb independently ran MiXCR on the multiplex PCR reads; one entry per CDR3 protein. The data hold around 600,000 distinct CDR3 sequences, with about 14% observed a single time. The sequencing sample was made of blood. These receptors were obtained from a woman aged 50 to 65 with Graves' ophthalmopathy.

CDR3 sequence reads: CASGAGRAIQYF. In DNA, the CDR3 is TGTGCTAGTGGAGCGGGGCGGGCCATTCAGTACTTC. The chain uses TRBV12-5 and TRBJ2-4, with TRBD2 identical over 7 bases. V lost 6 bases to trimming and J lost 9 bases; unmatched junction nucleotides: 5. The CDR3 is 12 residues long. From germline, CDR1 is LGHNT and CDR2 FRNRAP.

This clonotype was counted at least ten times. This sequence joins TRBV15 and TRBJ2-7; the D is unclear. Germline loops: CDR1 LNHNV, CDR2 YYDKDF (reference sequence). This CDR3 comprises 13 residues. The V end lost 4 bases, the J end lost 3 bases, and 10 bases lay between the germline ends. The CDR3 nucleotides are TGTGCCACCAGCACCCGGGCCGGCTACGAGCAGTACTTC. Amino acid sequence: CATSTRAGYEQYF.

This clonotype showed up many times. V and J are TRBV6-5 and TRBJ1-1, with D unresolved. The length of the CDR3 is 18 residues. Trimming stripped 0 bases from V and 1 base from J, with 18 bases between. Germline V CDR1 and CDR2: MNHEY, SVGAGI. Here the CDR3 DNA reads TGTGCCAGCAGTTACTCGAGCGGGAGCCTAAATGGGAACACTGAAGCTTTCTTT. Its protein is CASSYSSGSLNGNTEAFF.

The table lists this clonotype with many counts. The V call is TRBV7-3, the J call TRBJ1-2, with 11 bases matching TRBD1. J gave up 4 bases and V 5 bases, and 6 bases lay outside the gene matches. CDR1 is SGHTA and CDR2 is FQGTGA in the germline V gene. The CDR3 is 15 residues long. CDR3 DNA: TGTGCCAGCAGCGTCGGACAGGGGGCGTTCTATGGCTACACCTTC. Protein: CASSVGQGAFYGYTF. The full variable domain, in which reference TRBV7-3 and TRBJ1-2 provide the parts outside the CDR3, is GAGVSQTPSNKVTEKGKYVELRCDPISGHTALYWYRQSLGQGPEFLIYFQGTGAADDSGLPNDRFFAVRPEGSVSTLKIQRTERGDSAVYLCASSVGQGAFYGYTFGSGTRLTVV.

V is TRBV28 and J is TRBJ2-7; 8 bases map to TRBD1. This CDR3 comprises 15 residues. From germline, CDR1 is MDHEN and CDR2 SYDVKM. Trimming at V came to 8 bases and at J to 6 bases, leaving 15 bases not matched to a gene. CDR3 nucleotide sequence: TGTGCCAGCGGCCTAACCGGGACAGGCGCTCCCGAGCAGTACTTC. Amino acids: CASGLTGTGAPEQYF. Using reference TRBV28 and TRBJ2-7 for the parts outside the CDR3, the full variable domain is DVKVTQSSRYLVKRTGEKVFLECVQDMDHENMFWYRQDPGLGLRLIYFSYDVKMKEKGDIPEGYSVSREKKERFSLILESASTNQTSMYLCASGLTGTGAPEQYFGPGTRLTVT.

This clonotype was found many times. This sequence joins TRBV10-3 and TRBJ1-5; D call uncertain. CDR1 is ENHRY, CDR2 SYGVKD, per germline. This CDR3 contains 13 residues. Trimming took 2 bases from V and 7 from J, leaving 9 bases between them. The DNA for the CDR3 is TGTGCCATCAGTGAGGGAGGAGGGCAGCCCCAGCATTTT. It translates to CAISEGGGQPQHF.

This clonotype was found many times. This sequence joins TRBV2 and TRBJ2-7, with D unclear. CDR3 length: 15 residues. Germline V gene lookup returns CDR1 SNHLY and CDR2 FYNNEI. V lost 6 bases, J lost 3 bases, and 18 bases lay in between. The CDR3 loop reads CASRKDGVQYYEQYF. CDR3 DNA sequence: TGTGCCAGCAGGAAGGACGGAGTACAGTACTACGAGCAGTACTTC.

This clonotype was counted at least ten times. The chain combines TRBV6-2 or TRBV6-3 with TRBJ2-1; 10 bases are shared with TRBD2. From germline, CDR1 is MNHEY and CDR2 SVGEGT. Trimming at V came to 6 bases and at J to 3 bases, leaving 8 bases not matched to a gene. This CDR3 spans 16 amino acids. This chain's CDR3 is CASSRTSGFLYNEQFF. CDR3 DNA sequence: TGTGCCAGCAGCCGGACTAGCGGATTCCTCTACAATGAGCAGTTCTTC.

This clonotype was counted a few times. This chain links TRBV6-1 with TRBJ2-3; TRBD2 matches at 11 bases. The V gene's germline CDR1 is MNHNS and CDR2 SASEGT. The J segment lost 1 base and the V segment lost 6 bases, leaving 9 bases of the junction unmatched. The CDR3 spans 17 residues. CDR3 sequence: CASRSPTLAGGTDTQYF. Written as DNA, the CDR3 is TGTGCCAGCAGATCACCAACACTAGCGGGGGGCACAGATACGCAGTATTTT.

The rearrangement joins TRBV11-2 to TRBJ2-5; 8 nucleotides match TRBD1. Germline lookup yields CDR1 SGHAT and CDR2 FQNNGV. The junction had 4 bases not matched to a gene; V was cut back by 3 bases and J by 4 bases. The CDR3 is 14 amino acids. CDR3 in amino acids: CASSFSRGLETQYF. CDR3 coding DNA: TGTGCCAGCAGCTTCTCCAGGGGGCTAGAGACCCAGTACTTC. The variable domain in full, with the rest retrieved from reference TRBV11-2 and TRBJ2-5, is EAGVAQSPRYKIIEKRQSVAFWCNPISGHATLYWYQQILGQGPKLLIQFQNNGVVDDSQLPKDRFSAERLKGVDSTLKIQPAKLEDSAVYLCASSFSRGLETQYFGPGTRLLVL.

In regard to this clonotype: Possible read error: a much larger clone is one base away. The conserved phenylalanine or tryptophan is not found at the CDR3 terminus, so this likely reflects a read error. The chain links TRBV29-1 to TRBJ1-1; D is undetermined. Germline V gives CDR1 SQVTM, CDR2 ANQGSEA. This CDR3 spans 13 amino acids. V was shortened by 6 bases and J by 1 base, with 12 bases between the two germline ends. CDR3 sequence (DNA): TGCAGCGTGATCGGGTTTCAGAACACTGAAGCTTTCCTT. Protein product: CSVIGFQNTEAFL.

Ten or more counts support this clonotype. CDR3 loop: CASSLEPGQGLYYEQYF. The CDR3 DNA is TGCGCCAGCAGCTTGGAACCGGGACAGGGACTTTACTACGAGCAGTACTTC. The chain uses TRBV5-1 and TRBJ2-7; TRBD1 agrees at 9 bases. The CDR3 is 17 amino acids. Germline values: CDR1 SGHRS, CDR2 YFSETQ. With 0 bases clipped from V and 3 bases from J, the junction kept 10 bases outside the gene matches.

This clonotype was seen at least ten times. DNA for the CDR3: TGTGCCAGCAGCTTGTACGTCTATTCACCCCTCCACTTT. This codes for CASSLYVYSPLHF. The chain has TRBV5-6 and TRBJ1-6; no definite D call. The CDR3 length is 13 residues. V was shortened by 1 base and J by 8 bases, with 7 bases between the two germline ends. CDR1 and CDR2 from the germline V gene are SGHDT and YYEEEE.

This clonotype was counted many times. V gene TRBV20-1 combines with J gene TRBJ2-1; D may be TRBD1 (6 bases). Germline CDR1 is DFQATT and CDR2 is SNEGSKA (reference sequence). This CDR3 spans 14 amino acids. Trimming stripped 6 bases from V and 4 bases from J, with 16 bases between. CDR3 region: CSAKLWGRYNEQFF. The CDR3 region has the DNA TGCAGTGCGAAGCTATGGGGGCGGTACAATGAGCAGTTCTTC.

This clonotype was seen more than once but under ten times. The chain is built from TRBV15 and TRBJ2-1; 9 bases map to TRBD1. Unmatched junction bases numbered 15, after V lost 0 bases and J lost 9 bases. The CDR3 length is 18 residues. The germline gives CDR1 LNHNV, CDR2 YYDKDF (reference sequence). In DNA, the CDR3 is TGTGCCACCAGCAGAGATGTGCTTGGAGGGACAGGGTTTTTTGAGCAGTTCTTC. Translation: CATSRDVLGGTGFFEQFF.

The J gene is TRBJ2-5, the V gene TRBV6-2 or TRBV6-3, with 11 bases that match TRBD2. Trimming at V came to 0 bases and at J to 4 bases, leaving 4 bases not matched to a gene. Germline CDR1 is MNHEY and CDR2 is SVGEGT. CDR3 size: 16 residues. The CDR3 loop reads CASSYSRLAGLETQYF. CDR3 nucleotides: TGTGCCAGCAGTTACTCTCGACTAGCGGGATTAGAGACCCAGTACTTC.

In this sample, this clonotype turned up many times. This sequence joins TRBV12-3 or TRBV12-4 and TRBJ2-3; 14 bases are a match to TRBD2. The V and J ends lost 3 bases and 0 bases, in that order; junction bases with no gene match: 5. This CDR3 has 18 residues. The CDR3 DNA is TGTGCCAGCAGTTTCTTGGGACTAGCGGGAGAAAGCACAGATACGCAGTATTTT. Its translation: CASSFLGLAGESTDTQYF.

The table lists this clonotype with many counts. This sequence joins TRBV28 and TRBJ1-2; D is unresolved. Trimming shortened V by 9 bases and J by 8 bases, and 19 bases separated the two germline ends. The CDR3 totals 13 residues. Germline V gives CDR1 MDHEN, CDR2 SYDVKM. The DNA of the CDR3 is TGTGCCAGTAGTCCCAGGACCCGGCGGGGCTACACCTTC. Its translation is CASSPRTRRGYTF.

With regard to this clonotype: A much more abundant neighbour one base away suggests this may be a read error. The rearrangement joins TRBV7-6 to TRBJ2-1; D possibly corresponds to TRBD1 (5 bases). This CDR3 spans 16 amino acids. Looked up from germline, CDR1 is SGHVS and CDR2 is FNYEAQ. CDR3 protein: CSSSLLSGRSYNEQFF. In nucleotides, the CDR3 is TGTTCCAGCAGCTTACTGTCAGGGCGCTCCTACAATGAGCAGTTCTTC.

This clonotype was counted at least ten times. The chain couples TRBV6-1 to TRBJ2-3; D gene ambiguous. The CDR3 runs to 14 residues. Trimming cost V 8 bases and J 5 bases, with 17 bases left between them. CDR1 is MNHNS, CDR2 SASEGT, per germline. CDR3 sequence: CASLDLGEGDTQYF. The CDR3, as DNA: TGTGCCAGCTTAGATTTGGGTGAAGGAGATACGCAGTATTTT.

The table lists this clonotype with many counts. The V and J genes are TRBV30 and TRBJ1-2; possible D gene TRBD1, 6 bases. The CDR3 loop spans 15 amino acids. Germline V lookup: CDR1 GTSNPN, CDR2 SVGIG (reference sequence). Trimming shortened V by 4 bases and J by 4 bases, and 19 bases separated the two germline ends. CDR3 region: CAWTFGGANGYGYTF. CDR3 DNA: TGTGCCTGGACCTTCGGGGGGGCCAACGGCTATGGCTACACCTTC.

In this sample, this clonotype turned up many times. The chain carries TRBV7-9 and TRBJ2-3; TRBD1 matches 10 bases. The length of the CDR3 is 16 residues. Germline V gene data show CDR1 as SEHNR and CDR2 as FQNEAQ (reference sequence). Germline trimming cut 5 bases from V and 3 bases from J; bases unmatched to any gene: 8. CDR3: CASSHRDRGITDTQYF. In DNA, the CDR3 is TGTGCCAGCAGCCACCGGGACAGGGGAATTACAGATACGCAGTATTTT.

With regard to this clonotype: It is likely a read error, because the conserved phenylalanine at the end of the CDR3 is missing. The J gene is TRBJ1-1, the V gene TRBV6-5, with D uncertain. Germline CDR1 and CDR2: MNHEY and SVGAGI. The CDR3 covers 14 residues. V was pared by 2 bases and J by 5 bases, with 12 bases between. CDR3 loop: CASSYTPVGTEAFS. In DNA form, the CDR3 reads TGTGCCAGCAGTTACACCCCGGTGGGGACTGAAGCTTTCTCT.

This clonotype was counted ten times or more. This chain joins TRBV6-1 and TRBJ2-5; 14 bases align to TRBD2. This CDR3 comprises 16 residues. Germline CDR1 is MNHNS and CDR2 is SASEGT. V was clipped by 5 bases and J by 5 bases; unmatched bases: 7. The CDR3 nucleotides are TGTGCCAGCAGTTCGGGACTAGCGGGAGTGTTGGAGACCCAGTACTTC. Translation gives CASSSGLAGVLETQYF.

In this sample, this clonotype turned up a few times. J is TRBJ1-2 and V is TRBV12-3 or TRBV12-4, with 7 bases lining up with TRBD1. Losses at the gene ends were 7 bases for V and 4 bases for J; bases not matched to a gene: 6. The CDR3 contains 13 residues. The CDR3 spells CASNQGQIYGYTF. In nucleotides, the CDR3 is TGTGCCAGCAATCAGGGACAGATCTATGGCTACACCTTC.